The clone carrying this T cell receptor beta chain was observed a few times. Unique molecular identifiers were used in preparing the TCRbeta library. TCRdb itself ran the PCR reads through MiXCR, one entry per CDR3 protein. The table includes fewer than 550,000 distinct CDR3 sequences, more than 9% detected once. Trimming removed 0 bases at V and 0 bases at J, with 5 bases between. Germline CDR1 and CDR2: GTSNPN and SVGIG (reference sequence). This CDR3 has 13 amino acids. This sample was included in a study of T-cell reconstitution after alpha-beta-depleted transplantation in children. The starting material was PBMCs, obtained before TCRalphabeta/CD19-depleted stem cell transplant. V and J are TRBV30 and TRBJ1-1; D not certain. The sequence was collected from a child aged 2 to 15 with inherited bone marrow failure, due to receive a stem cell transplant. The CDR3 bases are TGTGCCTGGAGTGTACAATTGAACACTGAAGCTTTCTTT. Translation gives CAWSVQLNTEAFF.